This paragraph reports one T cell receptor beta chain. These data come from a study of shared clonotypes between healthy human individuals. Positive CCR7 selection of CD45RO-negative cells yielded the naive CD8 cells, and terminally differentiated effector memory CD45RA+ cells were excluded. This CDR3 contains 18 residues. After removal of 1 base from V and 7 bases from J, the junction contained 16 bases not matched to a gene. Germline CDR1 MGHRA, CDR2 YSYEKL. The assay was immunoSEQ multiplex PCR, and TCRdb's table has in-frame clones only and misses some. This repertoire shows 1.5 million to 2.5 million clones, roughly 94% found once; its top ten account for 0.9% to 1.5%.

The sequencing sample was made of naive CD8+ T cells sorted from blood. V and J are TRBV4-1 and TRBJ2-7; 10 bases are a match to TRBD2. This sequence originates from a man aged 18 to 30 in good health. CDR3 sequence (DNA): TGCGCCAGCAGCCAAGTAGTCTTAGCGGGAGGACCGTTCTCGGAGCAGTACTTC. The encoded protein is CASSQVVLAGGPFSEQYF.